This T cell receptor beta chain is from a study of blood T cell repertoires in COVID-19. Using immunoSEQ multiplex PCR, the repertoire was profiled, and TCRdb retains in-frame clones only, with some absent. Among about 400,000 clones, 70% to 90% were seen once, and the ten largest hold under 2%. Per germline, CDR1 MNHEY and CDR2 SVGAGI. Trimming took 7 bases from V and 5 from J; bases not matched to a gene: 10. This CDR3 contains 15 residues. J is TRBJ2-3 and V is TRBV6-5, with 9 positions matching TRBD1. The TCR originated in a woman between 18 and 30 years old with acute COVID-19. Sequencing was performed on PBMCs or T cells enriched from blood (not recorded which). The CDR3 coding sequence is TGTGCCAGCACCGATCTTGGACAGGGGAGAGATACGCAGTATTTT. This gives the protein CASTDLGQGRDTQYF.